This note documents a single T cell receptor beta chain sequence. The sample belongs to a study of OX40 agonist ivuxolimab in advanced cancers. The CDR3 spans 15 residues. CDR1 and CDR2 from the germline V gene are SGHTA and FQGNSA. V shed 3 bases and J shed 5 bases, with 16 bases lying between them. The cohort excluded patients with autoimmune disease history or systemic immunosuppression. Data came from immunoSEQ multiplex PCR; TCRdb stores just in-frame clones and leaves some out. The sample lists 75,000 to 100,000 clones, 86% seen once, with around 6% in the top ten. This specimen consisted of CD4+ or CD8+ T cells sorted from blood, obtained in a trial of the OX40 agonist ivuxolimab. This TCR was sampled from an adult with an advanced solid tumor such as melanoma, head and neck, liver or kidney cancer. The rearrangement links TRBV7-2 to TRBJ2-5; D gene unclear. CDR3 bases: TGTGCCAGCAGCTTTCAGGCCGGTGAGAAGGAGACCCAGTACTTC. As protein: CASSFQAGEKETQYF.